This T cell receptor beta chain was retrieved from a study of blood T cell repertoires in COVID-19. The repertoire was sequenced with immunoSEQ multiplex PCR; TCRdb's copy has only in-frame clones and lacks some. The sample consists of under 200,000 clones, about 80% of them appearing once. The clonotype comes from a human donor with acute or convalescent COVID-19. The donor label of this sample is uncertain. The sample was peripheral blood.

CDR3 sequence reads: CASSRDRGKGNTEAFF. In DNA form, the CDR3 reads TGTGCCAGCAGCCGGGACAGGGGTAAGGGGAACACTGAAGCTTTCTTT. The chain couples TRBV2 to TRBJ1-1, with 10 bases matching TRBD1. Trimming at V came to 6 bases and at J to 1 base, leaving 8 bases not matched to a gene. In germline, CDR1 is SNHLY, CDR2 FYNNEI. The CDR3 contains 16 residues. Drawing the rest from reference TRBV2 and TRBJ1-1, the complete variable domain is EPEVTQTPSHQVTQMGQEVILRCVPISNHLYFYWYRQILGQKVEFLVSFYNNEISEKSEIFDDQFSVERPDGSNFTLKIRSTKLEDSAMYFCASSRDRGKGNTEAFFGQGTRLTVV.